These 26 T cell receptor beta chains were sequenced from one sample in a study of Graves' ophthalmopathy and Graves' hyperthyroidism. RNA served as the template for amplifying TCR beta CDR3 regions. First-round RT-PCR with HTBI primers preceded a second-round multiplex PCR. TCRdb passed the multiplex PCR reads through MiXCR, listing each CDR3 protein once. The data contain around 660,000 distinct CDR3 sequences, 35% to 45% of them singletons. The sequencing input was peripheral blood. The receptor source for this set is an adult man with Graves' ophthalmopathy.

This clonotype has a count of ten or more. V gene TRBV7-8 combines with J gene TRBJ2-7, with TRBD2 matching over 15 bases. This CDR3 has 15 residues. The junction had 2 bases not matched to a gene; V was cut back by 1 base and J by 7 bases. Germline-derived CDR1 and CDR2 are SGHVS and FQNEAQ. Here the CDR3 reads CASSLDGTSGREQYF. The CDR3 region has the DNA TGTGCCAGCAGCTTAGACGGGACTAGCGGGAGGGAGCAGTACTTC.

In its sample, this clonotype was seen once. The V gene is TRBV25-1, the J gene TRBJ1-4, with 11 positions matching TRBD1. V dropped 2 bases and J dropped 13; count of bases not matched to a gene: 3. CDR3 length equals 13 residues. Germline CDR1 MGHDK, CDR2 SYGVNS. The CDR3 region is CASSERGTGGLFF. The CDR3 region has the DNA TGTGCCAGCAGTGAACGGGGGACAGGGGGACTGTTTTTT. The full variable domain, its missing parts supplied by reference TRBV25-1 and TRBJ1-4, is EADIYQTPRYLVIGTGKKITLECSQTMGHDKMYWYQQDPGMELHLIHYSYGVNSTEKGDLSSESTVSRIRTEHFPLTLESARPSHTSQYLCASSERGTGGLFFGSGTQLSVL.

This clonotype was counted a few times. The chain recombines TRBV10-3 with TRBJ2-7, with a possible D match to TRBD1 (6 bases). V dropped 11 bases and J dropped 0 bases, with 17 bases sitting between them. The germline V gene has CDR1 ENHRY and CDR2 SYGVKD. The CDR3 has 14 residues. DNA of the CDR3: TGTGCCGTTACCAGGGGTCCCAGCTCCTACGAGCAGTACTTC. As protein: CAVTRGPSSYEQYF.

This sequence joins TRBV19 and TRBJ2-2; 9 nucleotides line up with TRBD2. This CDR3 is built from 14 residues. Trimming removed 5 bases from V and 9 bases from J; junction bases left unmatched: 7. Germline V gene data show CDR1 as LNHDA and CDR2 as SQIVND (reference sequence). As DNA, the CDR3 is TGTGCCAGTAGTGCCGGGGCTAGCGGGAGGGAGCTGTTTTTT. Translated, it gives CASSAGASGRELFF.

This chain connects TRBV10-3 to TRBJ2-1; no firm D call. Trimming stripped 6 bases from V and 8 bases from J, with 8 bases between. Per the germline V gene, CDR1 is ENHRY and CDR2 is SYGVKD. The CDR3 is made up of 11 amino acids. CDR3 in amino acids: CAIRANDEQFF. CDR3 in DNA: TGTGCCATCAGGGCAAACGATGAGCAGTTCTTC.

The sample holds many counts of this clonotype. The chain combines TRBV7-3 with TRBJ2-7; 7 nucleotides match TRBD1. Germline CDR1 and CDR2: SGHTA and FQGTGA. This CDR3 region has 14 residues. The trim removed 5 bases at V and 5 bases at J, leaving 9 bases unmatched. In nucleotides, the CDR3 is TGTGCCAGCAGCCCAGGACAGGTTTTGGACGAGCAGTACTTC. It is translated as CASSPGQVLDEQYF.

The chain carries TRBV2 and TRBJ1-4, with D maybe TRBD1 (5 bases). CDR3 size: 15 residues. V lost 4 bases and J lost 7, with 16 bases in between. CDR1 is SNHLY, CDR2 FYNNEI, per germline. CDR3 DNA sequence: TGTGCCAGCAGTGGGATCGACAGAGACACTGAAAAACTGTTTTTT. Encoded protein: CASSGIDRDTEKLFF.

The rearrangement joins TRBV29-1 to TRBJ1-1; 9 bases are a match to TRBD1. Trimming took 4 bases from V and 11 from J; bases not matched to a gene: 8. The CDR3 spans 12 residues. The V gene's germline CDR1 is SQVTM and CDR2 ANQGSEA. CDR3 DNA: TGCAGCGTTGCCACAGGGGGCGTTAGGGCTTTCTTT. Translated, it gives CSVATGGVRAFF.

This sequence joins TRBV7-9 and TRBJ1-1, with no clear D. Deletions cut 1 base from V and 4 bases from J, with 7 bases between. Germline CDR1 SEHNR, CDR2 FQNEAQ (reference sequence). This CDR3 is built from 13 residues. CDR3 sequence (DNA): TGTGCCAGCAGCTTAGAGGTGGTCACTGAAGCTTTCTTT. Amino acid sequence: CASSLEVVTEAFF.

The chain employs TRBV29-1 and TRBJ1-5; no definite D call. Germline V CDR1 and CDR2: SQVTM, ANQGSEA. The CDR3 is 14 amino acids. V was shortened by 8 bases and J by 2 bases, with 16 bases between the two germline ends. The CDR3: CSSYRQVGNQPQHF. Written as DNA, the CDR3 is TGCAGCAGTTACCGCCAGGTGGGCAATCAGCCCCAGCATTTT.

V usage is TRBV30 and J usage is TRBJ1-3; a weak D match, TRBD1 (6 bases). CDR3 length: 14 amino acids. V gave up 4 bases and J gave up 2 bases, with 12 bases separating them. CDR1 and CDR2 (germline): GTSNPN, SVGIG (reference sequence). The CDR3 region is CAWILQGAGNTIYF. CDR3 nucleotides: TGTGCCTGGATTCTACAGGGTGCTGGAAACACCATATATTTT. Supplemented by reference TRBV30 and TRBJ1-3, the full variable domain reads SQTIHQWPATLVQPVGSPLSLECTVEGTSNPNLYWYRQAAGRGLQLLFYSVGIGQISSEVPQNLSASRPQDRQFILSSKKLLLSDSGFYLCAWILQGAGNTIYFGEGSWLTVV.

This clonotype was recorded at least ten times. The chain links TRBV6-5 to TRBJ2-5, with D tentatively TRBD2 (6 bases). Germline V lookup: CDR1 MNHEY, CDR2 SVGAGI. The CDR3 sequence is 15 residues long. The V end was cut by 4 bases, the J end by 5 bases, with 17 bases between. This CDR3 is CASSWVTGGGETQYF. DNA for the CDR3: TGTGCCAGCAGTTGGGTTACCGGGGGTGGTGAGACCCAGTACTTC.

This clonotype was found many times. The rearrangement joins TRBV6-5 to TRBJ1-2; possible D gene TRBD1, 5 bases. V lost 0 bases and J lost 6, with 8 bases in between. Germline V gene lookup returns CDR1 MNHEY and CDR2 SVGAGI. The CDR3 covers 13 residues. In DNA form, the CDR3 reads TGTGCCAGCAGTTACTCAGGGGAGAATGGCTACACCTTC. Translated: CASSYSGENGYTF.

This clonotype was observed many times. The rearrangement links TRBV11-2 to TRBJ1-2; a weak D match, TRBD1 (6 bases). Per the germline V gene, CDR1 is SGHAT and CDR2 is FQNNGV. The V end was cut by 5 bases, the J end by 8 bases, with 15 bases between. This CDR3 spans 13 amino acids. Here the CDR3 reads CASSPAGAKGYTF. CDR3 bases: TGTGCCAGCAGCCCCGCAGGGGCAAAAGGCTACACCTTC.

The chain combines TRBV10-2 with TRBJ1-4; D uncertain. CDR3 length equals 13 residues. The germline V and J ends were trimmed by 10 bases and 4 bases, with 13 bases remaining between them. CDR1 WSHSY and CDR2 SAAADI come from the germline V gene. The CDR3 spells CATIEGSNEKLFF. The CDR3 DNA is TGCGCCACCATAGAGGGTAGTAATGAAAAACTGTTTTTT.

This clonotype was recorded at least ten times. The chain combines TRBV20-1 with TRBJ2-7; 7 bases are a match to TRBD1. The CDR3 runs to 14 residues. The germline gives CDR1 DFQATT, CDR2 SNEGSKA (reference sequence). V gave up 0 bases and J gave up 3 bases; unmatched junction bases: 5. CDR3 coding DNA: TGCAGTGCTAGAGATGGGCAGGGGGACTACGAGCAGTACTTC. Translated, it gives CSARDGQGDYEQYF.

This clonotype occurred many times. This chain uses TRBV12-3 or TRBV12-4 with TRBJ1-1; the D gene is possibly TRBD1 (5 bases). The ends were cut back, 5 bases at V and 5 bases at J, with 18 bases in the middle. CDR3 length equals 15 residues. CDR3 region: CASSRTPPGGTEAFF. CDR3 bases: TGTGCCAGCAGTCGGACACCTCCGGGCGGGACTGAAGCTTTCTTT.

Many counts were recorded for this clonotype. This sequence joins TRBV11-2 and TRBJ1-1, with D tentatively TRBD1 (6 bases). The CDR3 contains 14 residues. Germline V gene data show CDR1 as SGHAT and CDR2 as FQNNGV. V lost 4 bases to trimming and J lost 1 base, with 10 bases between them. CDR3 nucleotide sequence: TGTGCCAGCAGCTCCCCGGACAGGAACACTGAAGCTTTCTTT. It encodes CASSSPDRNTEAFF.

This clonotype appeared many times. V is TRBV2 and J is TRBJ2-7; perhaps TRBD1 as D (5 bases). V lost 3 bases and J 9 bases, leaving 15 bases between the germline ends. CDR1 and CDR2 from the germline V gene are SNHLY and FYNNEI. CDR3 length: 13 amino acids. In DNA form, the CDR3 reads TGTGCCAGCAGTGAGTCACAGGCCAGCGTGCAGTACTTC. Translation gives CASSESQASVQYF.

The chain has TRBV29-1 and TRBJ2-7, with TRBD1 as a possible D gene (5 bases). V was pared by 3 bases and J by 2 bases, with 11 bases between. CDR3 length: 13 amino acids. Germline V gene sequence: CDR1 SQVTM, CDR2 ANQGSEA. In nucleotides, the CDR3 is TGCAGCGTTGACTCTGGGGCCACCTACGAGCAGTACTTC. Encoded protein: CSVDSGATYEQYF.

A word on this clonotype: The germline gene is not matched at one end of the junction; a read error may be the cause. The V and J genes are TRBV10-3 and TRBJ1-2; 9 bases match TRBD1. Germline CDR1 and CDR2: ENHRY and SYGVKD. This CDR3 comprises 15 residues. The chain's CDR3 is CATSDPGQGRIGYTF. CDR3 in DNA: TGTGCCACCAGTGACCCGGGACAGGGACGGATAGGCTACACCTTC.

This clonotype has a count of ten or more. The chain uses TRBV12-3 or TRBV12-4 and TRBJ1-5; no clear D. The CDR3 is 16 amino acids. Between the trimmed V and J ends, which lost 0 bases and 2 bases, there was a span of 11 bases. The CDR3 DNA reads as TGTGCCAGCAGTTTAGCGGCCCCGTGGGGCAATCAGCCCCAGCATTTT. Translation gives CASSLAAPWGNQPQHF.

This clonotype was recorded at least ten times. The chain has TRBV5-1 and TRBJ2-6, with D perhaps assigned TRBD1 or TRBD2 (5 bases each). Per the germline V gene, CDR1 is SGHRS and CDR2 is YFSETQ. V shed 1 base and J shed 3 bases, with 8 bases lying between them. The CDR3 covers 15 residues. The CDR3 sequence is CASSLRGDGANVLTF. CDR3 sequence (DNA): TGCGCCAGCAGCTTGAGAGGGGATGGGGCCAACGTCCTGACTTTC.

This clonotype was found many times. The chain recombines TRBV13 with TRBJ2-7; TRBD1 matches 8 bases. The V segment lost 1 base and the J segment 2 bases; nucleotides outside the gene matches: 10. Per the germline V gene, CDR1 is PRHDT and CDR2 is FYEKMQ (reference sequence). CDR3 length equals 17 residues. The CDR3 here is CASSLEGWTGRTYEQYF. In DNA, the CDR3 is TGTGCCAGCAGCTTAGAGGGCTGGACAGGGCGAACCTACGAGCAGTACTTC.

With respect to this clonotype: A read error may be the cause here, since a much bigger clone is one base away. The chain recombines TRBV2 with TRBJ2-2; perhaps TRBD2 as D (5 bases). This CDR3 region has 14 residues. Between the trimmed V and J ends, which lost 3 bases and 5 bases, there was a span of 10 bases. Per the germline V gene, CDR1 is SNHLY and CDR2 is FYNNEI. The chain's CDR3 is CASSEQRKTGELFF. DNA of the CDR3: TGTGCCAGCAGTGAGCAGCGGAAGACCGGGGAGCTGTTTTTT. Variable domain in full (rest from reference TRBV2 and TRBJ2-2): EPEVTQTPSHQVTQMGQEVILRCVPISNHLYFYWYRQILGQKVEFLVSFYNNEISEKSEIFDDQFSVERPDGSNFTLKIRSTKLEDSAMYFCASSEQRKTGELFFGEGSRLTVL.

V gene TRBV24-1 combines with J gene TRBJ2-2; D might be TRBD1 (6 bases). CDR3 length: 10 residues. Germline V gene sequence: CDR1 KGHDR, CDR2 SFDVKD. Deletions cut 12 bases from V and 8 bases from J, with 9 bases between. CDR3 sequence: CAVGTGELFF. The CDR3 nucleotides are TGTGCCGTAGGGACAGGGGAGCTGTTTTTT.